These 18 T cell receptor beta chains originate from one sample sequenced in a study of cytomegalovirus exposure and HLA in healthy donors. 13 Jbeta primers and 60 Vbeta primers were used for the PCR. The table came from immunoSEQ multiplex PCR; TCRdb's copy has only in-frame clones and leaves some out. The table records 150,000 to 200,000 clones, approximately 80% of them present only once. Sequencing was performed on PBMCs. The receptors were gathered from a man in his forties or fifties in good health and CMV-seropositive.

The CDR3 protein is CASSPSAGGNEQYF. The DNA of the CDR3 is TGTGCCAGCAGCCCCTCCGCAGGGGGTAACGAGCAGTACTTC. The chain combines TRBV7-3 with TRBJ2-7, with 7 nucleotides matching TRBD1. CDR1 and CDR2 (germline): SGHTA, FQGTGA. V was clipped by 5 bases and J by 5 bases; unmatched bases: 9. The CDR3 consists of 14 residues.

The rearrangement uses TRBV9 and TRBJ1-1; 8 bases align to TRBD1. With V trimmed by 4 bases and J by 10 bases, 15 bases remained unmatched. The CDR3 runs to 15 residues. Germline V CDR1 and CDR2: SGDLS, YYNGEE. CDR3 in amino acids: CASSMQETGAVVAFF. In DNA, the CDR3 is TGTGCCAGCAGCATGCAGGAGACAGGGGCGGTAGTAGCTTTCTTT.

The J gene is TRBJ2-7, the V gene TRBV4-1, with 8 bases identical to TRBD1. The germline CDR1 and CDR2 sequences are MGHRA and YSYEKL. V shed 0 bases, J shed 3 bases, and the junction held 4 bases outside the gene matches. CDR3 length: 15 amino acids. This chain's CDR3 is CASSQEQGGGYEQYF. The CDR3 bases are TGCGCCAGCAGCCAAGAACAGGGGGGAGGCTACGAGCAGTACTTC.

This chain links TRBV6-6 with TRBJ1-5; no clear D. V was shortened by 2 bases and J by 4 bases, with 9 bases between the two germline ends. CDR1 is MNHNY, CDR2 SVGAGI, per germline (reference sequence). This CDR3 has 14 residues. CDR3 loop: CASSYTGANQPQHF. Written as DNA, the CDR3 is TGTGCCAGCAGTTACACCGGAGCGAATCAGCCCCAGCATTTT.

As for this clone: A far larger clone is off by one base, so a read error is likely. Other DNA variants within this sample encode the same CDR3. This chain uses TRBV4-1 with TRBJ1-5; 10 positions match TRBD1. The V gene end was trimmed by 4 bases and the J gene end by 4 bases; junction bases not matched to a gene: 7. The CDR3 has 16 residues. Germline assignment: CDR1 MGHRA and CDR2 YSYEKL. CDR3: CASSLSDRGRNQPQHF. In DNA form, the CDR3 reads TGCGCCAGCAGCCTTTCCGACAGGGGGCGGAATCAGCCCCAGCATTTT.

A word on this clone: At one boundary the junction diverges from the germline segment, which might be a read error. The chain joins TRBV18 to TRBJ1-5, with D perhaps TRBD1 (6 bases). Germline V lookup: CDR1 KGHSH, CDR2 LQKENI. CDR3 length: 15 amino acids. CDR3: CASSSTGLSDQPQHF. The CDR3 bases are TGTGCCAGCTCTAGTACAGGGCTTAGCGATCAGCCCCAGCATTTT.

This clone was seen more than once but under ten times. CDR3 region: CASSENKGYTF. CDR3 nucleotide sequence: TGCGCCAGCAGTGAGAACAAAGGCTACACCTTC. J is TRBJ1-2 and V is TRBV10-2; D uncertain. Germline lookup yields CDR1 WSHSY and CDR2 SAAADI. This CDR3 spans 11 amino acids. V was pared by 2 bases and J by 8 bases, with 6 bases between.

The V gene is TRBV4-3, the J gene TRBJ2-1, with D possibly being TRBD2 (6 bases). CDR1 is LGHNA and CDR2 is YSLEER in the germline V gene. V gave up 1 base and J gave up 3 bases, with 10 bases separating them. The CDR3 is made up of 15 amino acids. CDR3 nucleotide sequence: TGCGCCAGCAGCCAAGCGGAGGGTAACTACAATGAGCAGTTCTTC. This translates into CASSQAEGNYNEQFF.

Notes on this clone: The identical CDR3 is also encoded by other nucleotide sequences in the sample. The J gene is TRBJ1-6, the V gene TRBV9, with D perhaps TRBD1 (5 bases). The CDR3 spans 16 residues. Deletions cut 4 bases from V and 13 bases from J, with 24 bases between. Germline-derived CDR1 and CDR2 are SGDLS and YYNGEE. The CDR3 sequence is CASSKAGDLLSSPLHF. For the CDR3, the DNA is TGTGCCAGCAGCAAGGCGGGGGATCTATTATCATCCCCCCTCCACTTT.

The V gene is TRBV4-3, the J gene TRBJ2-1; tentative D call: TRBD2 (5 bases). CDR3 length equals 17 residues. CDR1 is LGHNA and CDR2 is YSLEER in the germline V gene. Trimming left V 0 bases short and J 1 base short, with 13 bases between. CDR3 DNA sequence: TGCGCCAGCAGCCAAGATCTCCCGGGGAATTCCTACAATGAGCAGTTCTTC. Residues: CASSQDLPGNSYNEQFF.

The chain has TRBV9 and TRBJ1-1; 7 positions match TRBD1. J was trimmed by 2 bases and V by 0 bases; bases with no gene match: 10. Per the germline V gene, CDR1 is SGDLS and CDR2 is YYNGEE. The CDR3 covers 17 residues. The CDR3 sequence is CASSVGVYRGLNTEAFF. For the CDR3, the DNA is TGTGCCAGCAGCGTAGGAGTGTACAGGGGTTTAAACACTGAAGCTTTCTTT.

The chain has TRBV29-1 and TRBJ2-5, with 8 nucleotides matching TRBD1. TRBJ2-7 matches the DNA end more closely, so the J call is doubtful. The CDR3 is 14 residues long. Germline CDR1 is SQVTM and CDR2 is ANQGSEA. The CDR3 loop is CSVGGPGGGYEQYF. CDR3 sequence (DNA): TGCAGCGTTGGCGGACCAGGGGGCGGCTACGAGCAGTACTTC.

The rearrangement links TRBV19 to TRBJ2-2; 15 nucleotides agree with TRBD2. The V and J ends lost 10 bases and 8 bases, in that order; junction bases with no gene match: 5. The CDR3 runs 14 residues. Germline CDR1 reads LNHDA; CDR2 reads SQIVND (reference sequence). In nucleotides, the CDR3 is TGTGCCACCCGGACTAGCGGGGGGGCTGGGGAGCTGTTTTTT. It codes for CATRTSGGAGELFF.

The V and J genes are TRBV12-1 and TRBJ1-5. TRBV12-1 is a pseudogene locus. The CDR3 runs 21 residues. The CDR3 DNA follows: TGTGCCAGCAGCTTTGAAGGGCGGGGGGACACAACACAACGTAGCAATCAGCCCCAGCATTTT. This gives the protein CASSFEGRGDTTQRSNQPQHF.

This chain connects TRBV11-1 to TRBJ1-6; perhaps TRBD1 as D (6 bases). V gave up 3 bases and J gave up 9 bases, with 9 bases separating them. CDR1 is SGHAT, CDR2 FQDESV, per germline (reference sequence). The CDR3 consists of 13 residues. The CDR3 DNA reads TGTGCCAGCAGCTTGGGGGGGCGTTCACCCCTCCACTTT. Its protein is CASSLGGRSPLHF.

This clone is a singleton in its sample. The V call is TRBV5-1, the J call TRBJ2-5; 11 bases align to TRBD2. CDR1 and CDR2 (germline): SGHRS, YFSETQ. V shed 7 bases and J 3 bases; nucleotides not matched to a gene: 5. The CDR3 totals 14 residues. CDR3 amino acids: CASRLTSGKETQYF. CDR3 DNA: TGCGCCAGCCGCCTGACTAGCGGGAAAGAGACCCAGTACTTC.

With regard to this clone: The missing conserved phenylalanine or tryptophan at the end of this CDR3 makes a read error likely. CDR3 region: CASSQVPTGVSNQPQHL. The DNA for the CDR3 is TGCGCCAGCAGCCAAGTTCCCACAGGGGTTAGCAATCAGCCCCAGCATCTT. The genes are TRBV4-1 and TRBJ1-5; 7 bases line up with TRBD1. This CDR3 has 17 residues. V trimming: 1 base; J trimming: 0 bases; junction bases outside the gene matches: 6. Germline CDR1 is MGHRA and CDR2 is YSYEKL.

In its sample, this clone was seen a few times. The V and J genes are TRBV5-5 and TRBJ2-7; TRBD1 matches at 7 bases. V shed 3 bases and J 2 bases; nucleotides not matched to a gene: 5. The CDR3 contains 14 residues. Germline V lookup: CDR1 SGHKS, CDR2 YYEKEE (reference sequence). Here the CDR3 DNA reads TGTGCCAGCAGCTACCTGGGGACAGCCTACGAGCAGTACTTC. It is translated as CASSYLGTAYEQYF.